A single sample gave rise to the 18 T cell receptor beta chains below, sequenced in a study of blood T cell repertoires in COVID-19. Data came from immunoSEQ multiplex PCR; TCRdb stores just in-frame clones and leaves some out. Seen here are about 300,000 clones, about 89% observed once, and the top ten hold less than 3%. What was sequenced was PBMCs or T cells enriched from blood (not recorded which). The receptor set was obtained from a woman between 18 and 30 years old who had recovered from COVID-19.

V and J are TRBV7-3 and TRBJ2-7, with D possibly matching TRBD1 (6 bases). The CDR3 length is 14 residues. V was cut by 1 base and J by 3 bases, with 10 bases left in between. Germline values: CDR1 SGHTA, CDR2 FQGTGA. CDR3 in amino acids: CASSLSEGDYEQYF. The CDR3 DNA follows: TGTGCCAGCAGCTTAAGTGAGGGGGACTACGAGCAGTACTTC.

The chain uses TRBV18 and TRBJ2-2, with 9 positions matching TRBD2. The CDR3 loop spans 15 amino acids. V trimming: 5 bases; J trimming: 0 bases; junction bases outside the gene matches: 1. Germline CDR1 KGHSH, CDR2 LQKENI. CDR3 loop: CASSGTSSNTGELFF. The CDR3 nucleotides are TGTGCCAGCTCAGGGACTAGCTCGAACACCGGGGAGCTGTTTTTT.

The V gene is TRBV4-1, the J gene TRBJ1-5; 12 nucleotides line up with TRBD1. The CDR3 contains 18 residues. V shed 0 bases, J shed 2 bases, and the junction held 5 bases outside the gene matches. Germline V gene sequence: CDR1 MGHRA, CDR2 YSYEKL. Here the CDR3 DNA reads TGCGCCAGCAGCCAAGATAGGGACAGGGGGCTCGGCAATCAGCCCCAGCATTTT. It specifies CASSQDRDRGLGNQPQHF.

J is TRBJ1-2 and V is TRBV10-3; the D gene is possibly TRBD1 (5 bases). This CDR3 has 15 amino acids. Per germline, CDR1 ENHRY and CDR2 SYGVKD. The V end lost 1 base, the J end lost 0 bases, and 9 bases lay between the germline ends. CDR3 protein: CAISEFQGANYGYTF. CDR3 nucleotide sequence: TGTGCCATCAGTGAGTTTCAGGGTGCTAACTATGGCTACACCTTC.

Here the CDR3 reads CASSPQGEPNTEAFF. For the CDR3, the DNA is TGTGCCAGCAGTCCGCAGGGGGAGCCGAACACTGAAGCTTTCTTT. The chain is built from TRBV6-5 and TRBJ1-1; TRBD1 agrees at 7 bases. Germline CDR1 MNHEY, CDR2 SVGAGI. The trim removed 5 bases at V and 1 base at J, leaving 7 bases unmatched. The CDR3 spans 15 residues.

The V and J genes are TRBV5-4 and TRBJ2-3; 8 nucleotides line up with TRBD2. Losses at the gene ends were 3 bases for V and 4 bases for J; bases not matched to a gene: 4. This CDR3 spans 14 amino acids. CDR1 and CDR2 (germline): SGHNT, YYREEE (reference sequence). The CDR3 sequence is CASSYPGGADTQYF. CDR3 DNA: TGTGCCAGCAGCTACCCGGGGGGGGCAGATACGCAGTATTTT.

The V and J genes are TRBV19 and TRBJ2-7; D is perhaps TRBD1 (6 bases). The V end was cut by 9 bases, the J end by 0 bases, with 12 bases between. The CDR3 runs 13 residues. The germline gives CDR1 LNHDA, CDR2 SQIVND (reference sequence). The CDR3 is CASRGQSSYEQYF. The CDR3 DNA reads TGTGCCAGCCGCGGACAGAGCTCCTACGAGCAGTACTTC.

V usage is TRBV12-3 or TRBV12-4 and J usage is TRBJ2-7; the match to TRBD1 covers 8 bases. CDR3 length: 13 amino acids. The V and J ends lost 5 bases and 13 bases, in that order; junction bases with no gene match: 13. CDR3 loop: CASSHTTGVGFYF. In DNA, the CDR3 is TGTGCCAGCAGTCACACGACAGGGGTTGGATTCTACTTC.

This chain uses TRBV10-1 with TRBJ2-1; the match to TRBD2 covers 10 bases. The CDR3 contains 16 residues. Trimming removed 5 bases from V and 0 bases from J; junction bases left unmatched: 4. The germline V gene encodes CDR1 WNHNN and CDR2 SYGVQD (reference sequence). The CDR3 protein is CASSSLAGFSYNEQFF. In DNA form, the CDR3 reads TGCGCCAGCAGTTCACTAGCGGGATTCTCCTACAATGAGCAGTTCTTC.

The CDR3 DNA follows: TGTGCCTGGAGTCTAGAAAGGAGCGGAAACACCATATATTTT. Protein sequence: CAWSLERSGNTIYF. The chain carries TRBV30 and TRBJ1-3; D unresolved. Trimming removed 2 bases from V and 4 bases from J, with 12 bases in between. CDR1 GTSNPN and CDR2 SVGIG come from the germline V gene (reference sequence). The CDR3 totals 14 residues.

The V gene is TRBV9, the J gene TRBJ1-3, with D possibly being TRBD1 (5 bases). CDR3 length: 14 residues. Trimming left V 0 bases short and J 3 bases short, with 7 bases between. CDR1 and CDR2 (germline): SGDLS, YYNGEE. As DNA, the CDR3 is TGTGCCAGCAGCGTAGAAGGGGATGGAAACACCATATATTTT. Protein: CASSVEGDGNTIYF.

This clone occurred a few times. This chain links TRBV5-1 with TRBJ1-1; perhaps TRBD1 as D (5 bases). Germline CDR1 and CDR2: SGHRS and YFSETQ. This CDR3 region has 13 residues. V was trimmed by 4 bases and J by 7 bases, leaving 14 bases between them. CDR3 coding DNA: TGCGCCAGCAGCCCCGGGGGACGAAATGAAGCTTTCTTT. Translation: CASSPGGRNEAFF.

This chain joins TRBV19 and TRBJ1-5, with TRBD1 matching 8 bases. The CDR3 is 15 amino acids. The trim removed 4 bases at V and 7 bases at J, leaving 9 bases unmatched. Germline CDR1 reads LNHDA; CDR2 reads SQIVND (reference sequence). The CDR3 loop is CASSTRDRTGQPQHF. CDR3 bases: TGTGCCAGTAGTACCCGGGACAGGACGGGACAGCCCCAGCATTTT.

J is TRBJ1-2 and V is TRBV3-1 (or the pseudogene TRBV3-2); D ambiguous. CDR1 and CDR2 from the germline V gene are LGHDT and YNNKEL (reference sequence). V lost 3 bases and J 8 bases, leaving 16 bases between the germline ends. The CDR3 consists of 14 residues. The CDR3 nucleotides are TGTGCCAGCAGCCAGCAGGCGTCTACGCCCGGCTACACCTTC. Translation gives CASSQQASTPGYTF.

The chain links TRBV13 to TRBJ1-3; 9 nucleotides agree with TRBD1. Germline V gene lookup returns CDR1 PRHDT and CDR2 FYEKMQ (reference sequence). This CDR3 is built from 17 residues. Trimming cost V 0 bases and J 5 bases; bases outside gene matches: 8. The CDR3 region has the DNA TGTGCCAGCAGCTTAGGCCTGGGACAGGGTTATAGAAACACCATATATTTT. This codes for CASSLGLGQGYRNTIYF.

This clone was counted a few times. The gene calls are TRBV11-2 and TRBJ2-7, with 9 bases aligning to TRBD2. Trimming removed 0 bases from V and 2 bases from J; junction bases left unmatched: 5. Germline assignment: CDR1 SGHAT and CDR2 FQNNGV. The CDR3 consists of 16 residues. The CDR3 loop is CASSLDGAGGPYEQYF. For the CDR3, the DNA is TGTGCCAGCAGCTTAGATGGAGCGGGGGGACCCTACGAGCAGTACTTC. Looking up the rest from reference TRBV11-2 and TRBJ2-7 gives the full variable domain: EAGVAQSPRYKIIEKRQSVAFWCNPISGHATLYWYQQILGQGPKLLIQFQNNGVVDDSQLPKDRFSAERLKGVDSTLKIQPAKLEDSAVYLCASSLDGAGGPYEQYFGPGTRLTVT.

The genes are TRBV9 and TRBJ2-1; 9 bases match TRBD1. The CDR3 runs to 16 residues. J gave up 7 bases and V 4 bases, and 12 bases lay outside the gene matches. Germline CDR1 SGDLS, CDR2 YYNGEE. CDR3 protein: CASSPEGTGFENEQFF. CDR3 sequence (DNA): TGTGCCAGCAGCCCCGAAGGGACAGGGTTCGAAAATGAGCAGTTCTTC.

The V call is TRBV19, the J call TRBJ2-1; a possible D gene is TRBD1 (6 bases). Germline V gene data show CDR1 as LNHDA and CDR2 as SQIVND (reference sequence). V was trimmed by 4 bases and J by 8 bases, leaving 15 bases between them. The CDR3 contains 14 residues. CDR3 sequence: CASSTQTGIDEQFF. CDR3 nucleotide sequence: TGTGCCAGTAGTACTCAAACAGGGATCGATGAGCAGTTCTTC. Drawing the rest from reference TRBV19 and TRBJ2-1, the complete variable domain is DGGITQSPKYLFRKEGQNVTLSCEQNLNHDAMYWYRQDPGQGLRLIYYSQIVNDFQKGDIAEGYSVSREKKESFPLTVTSAQKNPTAFYLCASSTQTGIDEQFFGPGTRLTVL.